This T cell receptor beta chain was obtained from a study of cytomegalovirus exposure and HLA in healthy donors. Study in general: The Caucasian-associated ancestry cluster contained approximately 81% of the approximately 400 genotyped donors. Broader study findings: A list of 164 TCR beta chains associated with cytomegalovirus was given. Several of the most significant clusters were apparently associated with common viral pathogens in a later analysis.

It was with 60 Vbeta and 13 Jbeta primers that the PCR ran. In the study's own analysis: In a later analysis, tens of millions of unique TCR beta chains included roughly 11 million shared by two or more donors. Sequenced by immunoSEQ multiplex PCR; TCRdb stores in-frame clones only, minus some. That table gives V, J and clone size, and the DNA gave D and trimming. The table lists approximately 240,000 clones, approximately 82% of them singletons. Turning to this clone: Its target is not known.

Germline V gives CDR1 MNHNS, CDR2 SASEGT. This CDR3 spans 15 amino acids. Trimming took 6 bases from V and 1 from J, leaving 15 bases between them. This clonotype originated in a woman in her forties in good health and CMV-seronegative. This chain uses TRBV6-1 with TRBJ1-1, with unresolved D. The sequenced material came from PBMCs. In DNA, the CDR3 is TGTGCCAGCAGAGACAAGGACTGGGCGAACACTGAAGCTTTCTTT. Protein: CASRDKDWANTEAFF.